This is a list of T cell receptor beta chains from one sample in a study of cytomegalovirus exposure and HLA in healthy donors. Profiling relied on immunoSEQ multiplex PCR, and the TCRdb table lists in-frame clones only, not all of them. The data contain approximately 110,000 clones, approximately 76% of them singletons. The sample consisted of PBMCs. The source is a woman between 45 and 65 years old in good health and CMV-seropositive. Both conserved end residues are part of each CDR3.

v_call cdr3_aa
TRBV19 CASSIGLAANEKLFF
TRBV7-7 CASSLDTGGEQYF
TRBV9 CASSLGAGGRYTQYF
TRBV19 CASSFAVLLEQYF
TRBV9 CASSVAGVEKTGELFF
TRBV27 CASSLTQVNTEAFF
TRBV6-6 CASSYPAGELFF
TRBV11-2 CASSLVSTLRTYEQYF
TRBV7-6 CASSRSANYEQYF
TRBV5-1 CASRPAAGTFYEQYF
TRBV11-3 CASTLRLEQYF
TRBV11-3 CASSLSGLAVYEQYF
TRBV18 CASSQQGEQFF
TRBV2 CASSVKTSGKGGELFF
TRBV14 CASSRSWGDRAQYF
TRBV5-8 CASSFTGLAGVSYNEQFF
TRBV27 CASRDYRGEKLFF
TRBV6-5 CASRGPGNTIYF
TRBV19 CASSMQGGETQYF